This T cell receptor (beta chain) was sequenced during a study of radiotherapy plus CTLA-4 blockade in lung cancer. Profiled with immunoSEQ multiplex PCR; TCRdb holds only in-frame clones, not every one. Counted here are some 90,000 clones, 75% to 90% occurring once; the ten biggest clones make up 0.65% to 0.95%. Here the sequenced sample was peripheral blood, taken from a patient treated with radiotherapy plus ipilimumab. This TCR derives from a human donor with non-small cell lung cancer who had stable disease on radiotherapy plus ipilimumab.

The CDR3 reads CASSPRTNTGELFF. In nucleotides, the CDR3 is TGTGCCAGCTCACCTCGGACTAACACCGGGGAGCTGTTTTTT. The rearrangement uses TRBV18 and TRBJ2-2; the D gene is possibly TRBD2 (5 bases). The V gene lost 3 bases and the J gene lost 2 bases, with 7 bases spanning the gap. In germline, CDR1 is KGHSH, CDR2 LQKENI. There are 14 residues in the CDR3.